Shown below are 9 T cell receptor beta chains from a single sample sequenced in a study of high-grade serous ovarian cancer treatment subgroups. Generated by immunoSEQ multiplex PCR, the TCRdb table keeps only in-frame clones and is missing some. This sample has 2,500 to 3,000 clones; more than 65% occur once, and the top ten carry 4.8%. The tumor samples were collected prior to definitive surgery or chemotherapy. Sequencing used tumor tissue. These TCRs come from a human donor with high-grade serous ovarian cancer.

The rearrangement uses TRBV6-5 and TRBJ2-7; no clear D. V lost 3 bases and J 6 bases, leaving 9 bases between the germline ends. Germline-derived CDR1 and CDR2 are MNHEY and SVGAGI. The CDR3 is 12 amino acids. Here the CDR3 reads CASSYSAGEQYF. For the CDR3, the DNA is TGTGCCAGCAGTTATAGTGCCGGCGAGCAGTACTTC.

This chain uses TRBV19 with TRBJ2-1, with D possibly being TRBD2 (6 bases). The V and J ends lost 3 bases and 7 bases respectively, with 7 bases between them. The CDR3 has 12 amino acids. Germline V gene data show CDR1 as LNHDA and CDR2 as SQIVND (reference sequence). The DNA for the CDR3 is TGTGCCAGTAGTATGGAGGGGAATGAGCAGTTCTTC. The encoded protein is CASSMEGNEQFF.

The CDR3 spells CASRKDAGNSPLHF. In DNA, the CDR3 is TGTGCCAGCAGAAAGGACGCGGGGAATTCACCCCTCCACTTT. The genes are TRBV6-5 and TRBJ1-6, with no clear D. Germline CDR1 reads MNHEY; CDR2 reads SVGAGI. The CDR3 spans 14 residues. V gave up 6 bases and J gave up 7 bases, with 13 bases separating them.

The V and J genes are TRBV14 and TRBJ2-7, with 12 bases identical to TRBD1. CDR3 length equals 14 residues. Germline V gives CDR1 SGHDN, CDR2 FVKESK. Unmatched junction bases numbered 5, after V lost 6 bases and J lost 5 bases. The CDR3 is CASRWGQGADEQYF. Written as DNA, the CDR3 is TGTGCCAGCAGGTGGGGACAGGGGGCCGACGAGCAGTACTTC.

The chain is built from TRBV5-4 and TRBJ2-5; 10 bases line up with TRBD1. V was pared by 3 bases and J by 6 bases, with 5 bases of the junction left unmatched. The germline gives CDR1 SGHNT, CDR2 YYREEE (reference sequence). There are 14 residues in the CDR3. The CDR3 coding sequence is TGTGCCAGCAGCTGGGGGACAGGGGAAAAGACCCAGTACTTC. This gives the protein CASSWGTGEKTQYF.

The chain is built from TRBV7-9 and TRBJ1-6, with D unclear. CDR1 and CDR2 (germline): SEHNR, FQNEAQ (reference sequence). Deletions cut 1 base from V and 0 bases from J, with 4 bases between. The CDR3 loop spans 15 amino acids. Written as DNA, the CDR3 is TGTGCCAGCAGCTTAGAGAGCTCCTATAATTCACCCCTCCACTTT. This translates into CASSLESSYNSPLHF.

The chain combines TRBV27 with TRBJ2-7, with 7 bases that match TRBD1. Trimming cost V 2 bases and J 4 bases; bases outside gene matches: 2. CDR3 length: 13 amino acids. Germline CDR1 reads MNHEY; CDR2 reads SMNVEV (reference sequence). In nucleotides, the CDR3 is TGTGCCAGCAGTTTAAGGGGGCGGTACGAGCAGTACTTC. Amino acids: CASSLRGRYEQYF.

CDR3 DNA: TGCGCCAGCAGCCATACAAGAGGGACAGTTGAAAAACTGTTTTTT. This translates into CASSHTRGTVEKLFF. V and J are TRBV4-1 and TRBJ1-4, with TRBD1 matching 7 bases. Per germline, CDR1 MGHRA and CDR2 YSYEKL. This CDR3 comprises 15 residues. The junction had 8 bases not matched to a gene; V was cut back by 3 bases and J by 7 bases.

V gene TRBV10-1 combines with J gene TRBJ2-5, with TRBD1 as a possible D gene (6 bases). The J call may be faulty, since TRBJ2-7 better matches the DNA end. The CDR3 is 14 amino acids. Germline V gene sequence: CDR1 WNHNN, CDR2 SYGVQD (reference sequence). For the CDR3, the DNA is TGCGCCAGTAACCCCCGGGACACCGTACACGAGCAGTACTTC. Translation: CASNPRDTVHEQYF.